This record concerns one T cell receptor (beta chain) sequence. The antigen remains undetermined. The data were obtained in a study of shared clonotypes between healthy human individuals. Study at large: Donor ages ranged 18 to 49 years: a couple of women, a few men. Study-level results: The sampled material consisted only of blood, and tissue repertoires are likely to differ. Richness estimates generally favored naive over memory subsets.

Assay execution proceeded at the deep level. TCRdb's copy holds only in-frame clones and misses some; the assay was immunoSEQ multiplex PCR. The sample yields roughly 850,000 clones, 96% seen once. CD45RO-negative CD8 cells positively selected for CCR7 made up the naive population, which excluded terminally differentiated effector memory CD45RA+ cells. The germline V gene has CDR1 SGDLS and CDR2 YYNGEE. The V gene lost 3 bases and the J gene lost 6 bases, with 9 bases spanning the gap. This CDR3 comprises 12 residues. The TCR comes from a man younger than 45 in good health. J is TRBJ1-2 and V is TRBV9; tentatively, D is TRBD1 (5 bases). Specimen: naive CD8+ T cells sorted from blood. The CDR3 bases are TGTGCCAGCAGCGATAGACAGCATGGCTACACCTTC. It specifies CASSDRQHGYTF.